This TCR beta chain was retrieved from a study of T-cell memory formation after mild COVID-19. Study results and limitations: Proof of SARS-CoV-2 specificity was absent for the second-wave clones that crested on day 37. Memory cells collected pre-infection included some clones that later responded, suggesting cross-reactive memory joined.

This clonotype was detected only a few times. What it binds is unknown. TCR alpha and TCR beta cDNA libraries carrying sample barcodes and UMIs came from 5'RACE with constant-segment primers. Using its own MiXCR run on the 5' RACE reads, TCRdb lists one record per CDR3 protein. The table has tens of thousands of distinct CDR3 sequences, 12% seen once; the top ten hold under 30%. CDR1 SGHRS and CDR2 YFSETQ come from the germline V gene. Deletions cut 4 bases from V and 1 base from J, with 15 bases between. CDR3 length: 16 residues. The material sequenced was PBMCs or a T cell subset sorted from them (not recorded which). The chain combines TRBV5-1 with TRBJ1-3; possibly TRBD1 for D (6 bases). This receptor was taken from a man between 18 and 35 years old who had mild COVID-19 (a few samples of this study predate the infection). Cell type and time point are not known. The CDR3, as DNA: TGCGCCAGCAGCCCACAGGGTAGGGGTTCTGGAAACACCATATATTTT. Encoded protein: CASSPQGRGSGNTIYF.